The sequence of this TCR beta chain was determined in a study of beta chain features in type 1 diabetes. A single heparinised blood sample, averaging about 120 mL, was obtained per donor. Each of the CD4+ naive, central memory, regulatory and stem cell-like memory populations was sorted via CD45RO/CCR7/CD25/CD127/CD95/CD27. Study-level points and caveats: Significant though moderate, a shortening of TCRB CDR3s appeared in all four CD4+ subsets of Type 1 diabetes patients.

Between the trimmed V and J ends, which lost 5 bases and 2 bases, there was a span of 9 bases. Germline-derived CDR1 and CDR2 are GTSNPN and SVGIG (reference sequence). The CDR3 consists of 12 residues. The isolated RNA, all of it, was reverse transcribed, so expressed TCRB transcripts were what got sequenced. Naive, central memory and regulatory T cell samples came to a mean of approximately 3.57 million reads. Libraries were prepared by immunoSEQ multiplex PCR; TCRdb keeps only in-frame clonotypes and omits some of them. The data hold a few hundred thousand clones, with about 14% observed a single time. Only a few counts were recorded for this clone. Its antigen is undetermined.

This sequence originates from a man aged 30-40 years with type 1 diabetes. Specimen: naive CD4+ T cells from blood. The chain carries TRBV30 and TRBJ2-5; D is uncertain. The CDR3 bases are TGTGCCTGGGGTCCCACTCAAGAGACCCAGTACTTC. Protein product: CAWGPTQETQYF.